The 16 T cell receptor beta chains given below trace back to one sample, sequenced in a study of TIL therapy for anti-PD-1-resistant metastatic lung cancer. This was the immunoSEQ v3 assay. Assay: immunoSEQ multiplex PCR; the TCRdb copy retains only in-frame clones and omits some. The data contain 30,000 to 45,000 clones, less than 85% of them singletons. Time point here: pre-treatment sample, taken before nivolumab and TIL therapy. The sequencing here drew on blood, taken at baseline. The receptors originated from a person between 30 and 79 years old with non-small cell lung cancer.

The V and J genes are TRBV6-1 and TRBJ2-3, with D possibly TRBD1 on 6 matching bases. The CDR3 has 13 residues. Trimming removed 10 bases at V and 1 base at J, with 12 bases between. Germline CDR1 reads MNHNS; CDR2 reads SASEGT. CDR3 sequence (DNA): TGTGCCATCAACCGACAGGGCACAGATACGCAGTATTTT. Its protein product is CAINRQGTDTQYF.

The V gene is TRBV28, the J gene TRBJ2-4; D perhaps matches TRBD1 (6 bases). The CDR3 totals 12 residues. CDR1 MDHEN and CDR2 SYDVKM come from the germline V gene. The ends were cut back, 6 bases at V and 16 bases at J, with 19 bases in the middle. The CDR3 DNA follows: TGTGCCAGCAGCCAATCCGGGACATCCGCCTACTTC. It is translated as CASSQSGTSAYF.

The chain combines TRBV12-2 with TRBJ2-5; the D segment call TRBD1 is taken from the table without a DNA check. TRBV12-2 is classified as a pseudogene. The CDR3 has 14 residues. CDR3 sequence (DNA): TGTGCAAGTCGGAAGGGGAATGTGGCAGAGACCCAGTACTTC. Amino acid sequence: CASRKGNVAETQYF.

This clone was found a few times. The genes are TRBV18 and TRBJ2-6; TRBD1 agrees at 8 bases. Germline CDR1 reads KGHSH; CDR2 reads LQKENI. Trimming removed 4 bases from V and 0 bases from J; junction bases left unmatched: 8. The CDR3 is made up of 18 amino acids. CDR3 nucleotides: TGTGCCAGCTCACTACAGGGGGTAACACTCTCTGGGGCCAACGTCCTGACTTTC. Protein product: CASSLQGVTLSGANVLTF.

DNA of the CDR3: TGCGCCAGCAGCCAGCACATCCAAGCGGGGGAGGGAAATGAGCAGTTCTTC. Translated: CASSQHIQAGEGNEQFF. The chain recombines TRBV4-3 with TRBJ2-1; TRBD2 matches 8 bases. Germline CDR1 is LGHNA and CDR2 is YSLEER. This CDR3 comprises 17 residues. Unmatched junction bases numbered 14, after V lost 3 bases and J lost 7 bases.

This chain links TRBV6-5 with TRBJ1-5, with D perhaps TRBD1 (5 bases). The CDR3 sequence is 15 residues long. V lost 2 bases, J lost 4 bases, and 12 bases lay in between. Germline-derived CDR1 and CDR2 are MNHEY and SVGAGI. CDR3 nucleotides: TGTGCCAGCAGTTACACTGGGAGGGGAAATCAGCCCCAGCATTTT. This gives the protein CASSYTGRGNQPQHF.

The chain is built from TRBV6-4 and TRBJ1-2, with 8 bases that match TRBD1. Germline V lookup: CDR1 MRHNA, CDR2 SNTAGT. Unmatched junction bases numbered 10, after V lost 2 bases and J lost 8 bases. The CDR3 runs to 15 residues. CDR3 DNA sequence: TGTGCCAGCAGTGACGGGCAGGGGGCCGGTATGGGCTACACCTTC. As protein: CASSDGQGAGMGYTF.

The chain's CDR3 is CASSLDREYGYTF. The CDR3 DNA reads as TGCGCCAGCAGTCTCGACAGGGAGTATGGCTACACCTTC. The chain has TRBV10-2 and TRBJ1-2; 7 bases line up with TRBD1. Germline V gene lookup returns CDR1 WSHSY and CDR2 SAAADI. This CDR3 region has 13 residues. J gave up 5 bases and V 5 bases, and 5 bases lay outside the gene matches.

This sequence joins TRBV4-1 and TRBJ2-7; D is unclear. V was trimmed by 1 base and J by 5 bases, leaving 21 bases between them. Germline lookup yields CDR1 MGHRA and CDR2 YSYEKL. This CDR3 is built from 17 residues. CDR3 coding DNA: TGCGCCAGCAGCCAAGTTGACTTGGTAGCCCTCTCGCACGAGCAGTACTTC. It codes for CASSQVDLVALSHEQYF.

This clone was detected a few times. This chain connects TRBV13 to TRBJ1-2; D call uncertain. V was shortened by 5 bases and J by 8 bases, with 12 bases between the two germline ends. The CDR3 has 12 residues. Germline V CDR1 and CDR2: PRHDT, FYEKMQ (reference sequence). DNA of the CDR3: TGTGCCAGCAGCGAAGATGGTGGGGGCTACACCTTC. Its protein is CASSEDGGGYTF. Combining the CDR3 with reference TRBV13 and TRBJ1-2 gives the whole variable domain AAGVIQSPRHLIKEKRETATLKCYPIPRHDTVYWYQQGPGQDPQFLISFYEKMQSDKGSIPDRFSAQQFSDYHSELNMSSLELGDSALYFCASSEDGGGYTFGSGTRLTVV.

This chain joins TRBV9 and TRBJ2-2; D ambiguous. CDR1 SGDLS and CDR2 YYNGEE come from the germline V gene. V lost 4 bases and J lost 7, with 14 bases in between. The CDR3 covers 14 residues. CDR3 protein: CASSSQVGFGELFF. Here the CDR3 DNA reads TGTGCCAGCAGCTCCCAGGTTGGGTTCGGGGAGCTGTTTTTT.

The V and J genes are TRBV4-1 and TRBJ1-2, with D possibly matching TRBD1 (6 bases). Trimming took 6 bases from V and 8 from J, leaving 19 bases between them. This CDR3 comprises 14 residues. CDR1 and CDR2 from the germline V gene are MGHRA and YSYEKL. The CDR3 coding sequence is TGCGCCAGCAGTCCAAATCCGGACAGCAGGGGCTACACCTTC. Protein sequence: CASSPNPDSRGYTF.

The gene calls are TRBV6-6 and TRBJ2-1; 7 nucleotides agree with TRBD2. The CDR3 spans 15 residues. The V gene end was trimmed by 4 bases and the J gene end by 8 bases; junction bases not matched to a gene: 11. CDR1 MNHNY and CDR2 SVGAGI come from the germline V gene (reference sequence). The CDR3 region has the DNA TGTGCCAGCAGTTTCCGCGGGAGTGATCGGGATGAGCAGTTCTTC. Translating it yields CASSFRGSDRDEQFF.

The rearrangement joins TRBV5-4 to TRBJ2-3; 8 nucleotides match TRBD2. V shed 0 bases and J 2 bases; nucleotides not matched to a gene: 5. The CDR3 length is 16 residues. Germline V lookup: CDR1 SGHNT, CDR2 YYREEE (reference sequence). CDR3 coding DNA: TGTGCCAGCAGCTTGGAGCAGCGGGAGCACACAGATACGCAGTATTTT. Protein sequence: CASSLEQREHTDTQYF.

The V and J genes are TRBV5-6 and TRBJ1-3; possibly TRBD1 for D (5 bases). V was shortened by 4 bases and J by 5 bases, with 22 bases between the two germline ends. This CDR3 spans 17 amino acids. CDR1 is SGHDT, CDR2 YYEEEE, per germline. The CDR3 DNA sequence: TGTGCCAGCAGCCCGGACGGGGGTGTGGCGGTGAGAAACACCATATATTTT. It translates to CASSPDGGVAVRNTIYF.

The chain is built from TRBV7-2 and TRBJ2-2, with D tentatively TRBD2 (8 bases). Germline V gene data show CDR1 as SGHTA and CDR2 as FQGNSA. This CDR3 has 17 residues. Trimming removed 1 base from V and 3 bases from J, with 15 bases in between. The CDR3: CASSLEFGRGHTGELFF. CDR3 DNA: TGTGCCAGCAGCTTAGAATTCGGGAGGGGGCACACCGGGGAGCTGTTTTTT.